These 18 T cell receptor beta chains share one sample of origin, sequenced in a study of control samples from healthy donors and cancer patients. Clones were read by immunoSEQ multiplex PCR, and TCRdb kept only the in-frame ones, dropping some. The profile shows over 150,000 clones, 94% of them singletons. The source material was blood. These receptors were obtained from a man aged 35 to 55 in good health.

The chain is built from TRBV19 and TRBJ1-3; D is ambiguous. Trimming left V 5 bases short and J 4 bases short, with 12 bases between. This CDR3 has 14 residues. Germline CDR1 reads LNHDA; CDR2 reads SQIVND (reference sequence). The DNA for the CDR3 is TGTGCCAGTAGTTATTCGACACCCGGAAACACCATATATTTT. Its translation: CASSYSTPGNTIYF.

The V gene is TRBV4-3, the J gene TRBJ1-6; D not resolved. Looked up from germline, CDR1 is LGHNA and CDR2 is YSLEER. V gave up 1 base and J gave up 10 bases, with 8 bases separating them. The CDR3 has 13 residues. Here the CDR3 DNA reads TGCGCCAGCAGCCAAGTTTGGGAATCACCCCTCCACTTT. Protein sequence: CASSQVWESPLHF.

This chain joins TRBV27 and TRBJ1-2; D remains unclear. Trimming left V 6 bases short and J 2 bases short, with 19 bases between. The CDR3 loop spans 16 amino acids. CDR1 is MNHEY, CDR2 SMNVEV, per germline (reference sequence). The chain's CDR3 is CASSPFATDGNYGYTF. The CDR3 DNA is TGTGCCAGCAGCCCATTCGCGACGGACGGAAACTATGGCTACACCTTC.

This sequence joins TRBV5-6 and TRBJ2-1, with a possible D match to TRBD1 (6 bases). Germline CDR1 SGHDT, CDR2 YYEEEE. This CDR3 spans 16 amino acids. The V gene lost 4 bases and the J gene lost 0 bases, with 14 bases spanning the gap. The CDR3 DNA follows: TGTGCCAGCAGCCCCTTCGACAGGATCTCCTACAATGAGCAGTTCTTC. Amino acid sequence: CASSPFDRISYNEQFF.

The chain is built from TRBV7-2 and TRBJ1-2; TRBD1 is a possible D gene (5 bases). V was clipped by 4 bases and J by 5 bases, with 11 bases between them. Germline V lookup: CDR1 SGHTA, CDR2 FQGNSA. The CDR3 has 13 residues. The CDR3 here is CASSSRAGYGYTF. CDR3 bases: TGTGCCAGCAGCTCCCGGGCAGGGTATGGCTACACCTTC.

This clone was seen once. The germline gene is not matched at one end of the junction; a read error may be the cause. The chain is built from TRBV5-6 and TRBJ1-5; D remains unclear. The CDR3 is made up of 9 amino acids. Germline CDR1 SGHDT, CDR2 YYEEEE. The CDR3 here is CASNQPQHF. Written as DNA, the CDR3 is TGTGCCAGCAACCAGCCCCAGCATTTT.

This sequence joins TRBV25-1 and TRBJ1-2, with D perhaps TRBD1 (5 bases). The CDR3 runs to 12 residues. V was clipped by 6 bases and J by 6 bases, with 11 bases between them. Germline V gene lookup returns CDR1 MGHDK and CDR2 SYGVNS. CDR3 residues: CASRTPGNGYTF. As DNA, the CDR3 is TGTGCCAGCAGGACCCCAGGGAATGGCTACACCTTC.

The V gene is TRBV27, the J gene TRBJ2-2; 8 nucleotides align to TRBD2. V shed 2 bases and J 5 bases; nucleotides not matched to a gene: 4. This CDR3 spans 15 amino acids. Germline CDR1 MNHEY, CDR2 SMNVEV (reference sequence). CDR3 coding DNA: TGTGCCAGCAGTTTACTTCCTAGCGGGACCGGGGAGCTGTTTTTT. This codes for CASSLLPSGTGELFF.

The chain has TRBV19 and TRBJ1-1, with no clear D. V was shortened by 3 bases and J by 3 bases, with 8 bases between the two germline ends. The CDR3 has 13 amino acids. Germline V CDR1 and CDR2: LNHDA, SQIVND (reference sequence). In DNA, the CDR3 is TGTGCCAGTAGTATTACCACTTACACTGAAGCTTTCTTT. Its translation is CASSITTYTEAFF.

The chain employs TRBV24-1 and TRBJ2-1; weak D call: TRBD2 (6 bases). CDR3 size: 13 residues. V gave up 8 bases and J gave up 6 bases, with 13 bases separating them. Germline values: CDR1 KGHDR, CDR2 SFDVKD. The CDR3 sequence is CATMRRGSNEQFF. For the CDR3, the DNA is TGTGCCACCATGAGGCGGGGTAGCAATGAGCAGTTCTTC.

This clone was seen just once. The chain recombines TRBV5-1 with TRBJ1-4, with D possibly being TRBD1 (5 bases). Germline V gene lookup returns CDR1 SGHRS and CDR2 YFSETQ. V was cut by 1 base and J by 7 bases, with 8 bases left in between. The CDR3 contains 13 residues. The CDR3 reads CASSLKRGEKLFF. For the CDR3, the DNA is TGCGCCAGCAGCTTGAAGAGGGGTGAAAAACTGTTTTTT.

The gene calls are TRBV5-1 and TRBJ2-3; the match to TRBD1 covers 7 bases. J gave up 4 bases and V 1 base, and 6 bases lay outside the gene matches. Germline CDR1 SGHRS, CDR2 YFSETQ. The CDR3 has 15 amino acids. CDR3 nucleotides: TGCGCCAGCAGCTTGAGAAGGGGGCAGGCAGATACGCAGTATTTT. Translating it yields CASSLRRGQADTQYF.

The rearrangement links TRBV9 to TRBJ1-2; a weak D match, TRBD1 (5 bases). Looked up from germline, CDR1 is SGDLS and CDR2 is YYNGEE. This CDR3 has 14 amino acids. Between the trimmed V and J ends, which lost 4 bases and 0 bases, there was a span of 10 bases. The CDR3 nucleotides read TGTGCCAGCAGCCCGCAGACAGCTAACTATGGCTACACCTTC. Translation: CASSPQTANYGYTF.

V is TRBV2 and J is TRBJ2-3; 8 bases are a match to TRBD1. The CDR3 runs 15 residues. Germline values: CDR1 SNHLY, CDR2 FYNNEI. Trimming at V came to 6 bases and at J to 6 bases, leaving 11 bases not matched to a gene. CDR3 nucleotide sequence: TGTGCCAGCAGGAGAGGACAGGGAGGCTGGGATACGCAGTATTTT. It is translated as CASRRGQGGWDTQYF.

V usage is TRBV6-1 and J usage is TRBJ1-2, with 9 bases lining up with TRBD1. The CDR3 covers 15 residues. Germline V gene data show CDR1 as MNHNS and CDR2 as SASEGT. V trimming: 2 bases; J trimming: 4 bases; junction bases outside the gene matches: 5. The CDR3 nucleotides read TGTGCCAGCAGTGAACTACAGGGGGCAGGCTATGGCTACACCTTC. Translation: CASSELQGAGYGYTF.

The chain couples TRBV6-2 or TRBV6-3 to TRBJ1-2; D unclear. The V and J ends lost 3 bases and 3 bases respectively, with 8 bases between them. In germline, CDR1 is MNHEY, CDR2 SVGEGT. This CDR3 contains 13 residues. The CDR3 sequence: CASSYGQDYGYTF. The CDR3 DNA is TGTGCCAGCAGTTATGGGCAGGACTATGGCTACACCTTC.

The rearrangement joins TRBV24-1 to TRBJ2-5; D could derive from TRBD1 or TRBD2 (5 bases each). Germline loops: CDR1 KGHDR, CDR2 SFDVKD. The CDR3 runs 15 residues. Trimming pared 2 bases from V and 4 bases from J, leaving 13 bases between. CDR3 sequence reads: CATSDSRDRGETQYF. CDR3 nucleotide sequence: TGTGCCACCAGTGATTCGAGGGACCGAGGAGAGACCCAGTACTTC.

The V and J genes are TRBV19 and TRBJ1-5; the match to TRBD1 covers 8 bases. The CDR3 has 15 amino acids. The trim removed 4 bases at V and 1 base at J, leaving 3 bases unmatched. Looked up from germline, CDR1 is LNHDA and CDR2 is SQIVND (reference sequence). The CDR3 DNA reads TGTGCCAGTAGTACGAGACAGGGGAGCAATCAGCCCCAGCATTTT. This encodes CASSTRQGSNQPQHF.